Listed here are 32 T cell receptor beta chains from one sample, sequenced in a study of technical replicates of blood from a few donors. Profiling relied on immunoSEQ multiplex PCR, and the TCRdb table lists in-frame clones only, not all of them. The sample records about 97,000 clones, approximately 94% being singletons. Source material: T cells isolated from PBMCs. Receptor source: a human donor in good health.

The chain joins TRBV10-3 to TRBJ1-3; D is undetermined. The CDR3 contains 13 residues. Trimming removed 8 bases from V and 0 bases from J, with 8 bases in between. Germline CDR1 and CDR2: ENHRY and SYGVKD. In nucleotides, the CDR3 is TGTGCCATCGGGGAGAACTCTGGAAACACCATATATTTT. Its protein product is CAIGENSGNTIYF.

The chain employs TRBV4-3 and TRBJ1-4; 10 nucleotides match TRBD1. The CDR3 is 16 amino acids. Losses at the gene ends were 3 bases for V and 4 bases for J; bases not matched to a gene: 5. CDR1 and CDR2 (germline): LGHNA, YSLEER. The CDR3: CASSHRQGAFNEKLFF. DNA of the CDR3: TGCGCCAGCAGCCATAGACAGGGGGCGTTTAATGAAAAACTGTTTTTT.

V is TRBV6-1 and J is TRBJ1-5, with a tentative D call TRBD1 (6 bases). The CDR3 is 14 amino acids. CDR1 is MNHNS, CDR2 SASEGT, per germline. Trimming stripped 3 bases from V and 2 bases from J, with 8 bases between. CDR3 region: CASSEDRGNQPQHF. CDR3 sequence (DNA): TGTGCCAGCAGTGAGGACAGAGGCAATCAGCCCCAGCATTTT.

V usage is TRBV6-4 and J usage is TRBJ1-1; the D is unclear. Germline-derived CDR1 and CDR2 are MRHNA and SNTAGT. This CDR3 spans 13 amino acids. V gave up 2 bases and J gave up 1 base, with 5 bases separating them. CDR3 nucleotide sequence: TGTGCCAGCAGTGACAATAGGAACACTGAAGCTTTCTTT. Amino acid sequence: CASSDNRNTEAFF.

The chain employs TRBV7-6 and TRBJ2-5; tentatively, D is TRBD2 (6 bases). CDR1 and CDR2 (germline): SGHVS, FNYEAQ. V dropped 4 bases and J dropped 5 bases, with 20 bases sitting between them. CDR3 length equals 16 residues. CDR3 region: CASSSPLGGSRETQYF. Written as DNA, the CDR3 is TGTGCCAGCAGCTCCCCACTTGGGGGGAGTAGGGAGACCCAGTACTTC.

The V call is TRBV9, the J call TRBJ2-7; D may be TRBD1 (6 bases). The CDR3 has 14 residues. Trimming removed 1 base at V and 0 bases at J, with 8 bases between. CDR1 is SGDLS and CDR2 is YYNGEE in the germline V gene. The CDR3, as DNA: TGTGCCAGCAGCGTAACAGGGAGCTCCTACGAGCAGTACTTC. Translated: CASSVTGSSYEQYF.

This sequence joins TRBV7-9 and TRBJ2-3, with 7 bases matching TRBD2. Per germline, CDR1 SEHNR and CDR2 FQNEAQ (reference sequence). Trimming took 5 bases from V and 6 from J; bases not matched to a gene: 8. CDR3 length: 14 residues. The CDR3 sequence: CASSPSGAGDTQYF. In DNA form, the CDR3 reads TGTGCCAGCAGCCCGAGCGGGGCCGGGGATACGCAGTATTTT.

The chain links TRBV30 to TRBJ2-6; TRBD1 agrees at 7 bases. CDR3 size: 15 residues. V shed 7 bases, J shed 2 bases, and the junction held 8 bases outside the gene matches. Germline loops: CDR1 GTSNPN, CDR2 SVGIG (reference sequence). CDR3 amino acids: CASEKGATGANVLTF. For the CDR3, the DNA is TGTGCCTCCGAAAAGGGGGCTACTGGGGCCAACGTCCTGACTTTC.

J is TRBJ2-7 and V is TRBV13, with D tentatively TRBD2 (5 bases). Trimming took off 8 bases at V and 6 bases at J, with 14 bases between the two ends. CDR1 is PRHDT, CDR2 FYEKMQ, per germline (reference sequence). The CDR3 has 12 residues. As DNA, the CDR3 is TGTGCCAGCTCCATTGGACTTGGCGAGCAGTACTTC. Encoded protein: CASSIGLGEQYF.

The rearrangement links TRBV5-1 to TRBJ2-5; TRBD2 aligns across 8 bases. Germline CDR1 SGHRS, CDR2 YFSETQ. This CDR3 is 15 amino acids long. With 0 bases clipped from V and 5 bases from J, the junction kept 6 bases outside the gene matches. CDR3 residues: CASSLAAGGLETQYF. Written as DNA, the CDR3 is TGCGCCAGCAGCTTGGCGGCGGGAGGTCTCGAGACCCAGTACTTC.

The chain couples TRBV27 to TRBJ2-1; D is unresolved. V gave up 4 bases and J gave up 5 bases, with 15 bases separating them. Per the germline V gene, CDR1 is MNHEY and CDR2 is SMNVEV (reference sequence). CDR3 length: 15 residues. The CDR3 nucleotides read TGTGCCAGCAGTTATTCGGGTCTTACTCACAATGAGCAGTTCTTC. Amino acids: CASSYSGLTHNEQFF.

The chain carries TRBV11-2 and TRBJ2-1; TRBD2 agrees at 10 bases. With V trimmed by 3 bases and J by 4 bases, 6 bases remained unmatched. CDR1 SGHAT and CDR2 FQNNGV come from the germline V gene. This CDR3 has 16 residues. The CDR3 region has the DNA TGTGCCAGCAGCTTGGTAGGACTAGCGGCTTACAATGAGCAGTTCTTC. This codes for CASSLVGLAAYNEQFF.

This chain joins TRBV7-9 and TRBJ2-1; D remains ambiguous. Trimming removed 5 bases at V and 5 bases at J, with 4 bases between. The CDR3 totals 11 residues. Germline loops: CDR1 SEHNR, CDR2 FQNEAQ (reference sequence). CDR3 amino acids: CASSENNEQFF. CDR3 coding DNA: TGTGCCAGCAGCGAGAACAATGAGCAGTTCTTC.

This chain uses TRBV2 with TRBJ2-7, with 9 nucleotides matching TRBD1. Germline-derived CDR1 and CDR2 are SNHLY and FYNNEI. V lost 7 bases, J lost 4 bases, and 5 bases stayed unmatched. The CDR3 runs to 13 residues. The CDR3 nucleotides read TGTGCCAGCACGGGACAGGGTTTTTACGAGCAGTACTTC. Translating it yields CASTGQGFYEQYF.

The chain couples TRBV30 to TRBJ2-2; 9 positions agree with TRBD1. The J segment lost 6 bases and the V segment lost 4 bases, leaving 9 bases of the junction unmatched. Germline V gives CDR1 GTSNPN, CDR2 SVGIG (reference sequence). The CDR3 runs 15 residues. CDR3 DNA: TGTGCCTGGATTTGGGGGACAGGGTATGCCGGGGAGCTGTTTTTT. Translation: CAWIWGTGYAGELFF.

The chain combines TRBV29-1 with TRBJ1-1; D not resolved. V was trimmed by 3 bases and J by 7 bases, leaving 6 bases between them. This CDR3 region has 10 residues. In germline, CDR1 is SQVTM, CDR2 ANQGSEA. The CDR3 DNA reads TGCAGCGTTGATCTAAATGAAGCTTTCTTT. This sequence encodes CSVDLNEAFF.

J is TRBJ1-5 and V is TRBV27, with 9 bases aligning to TRBD1. The CDR3 has 15 amino acids. Germline lookup yields CDR1 MNHEY and CDR2 SMNVEV (reference sequence). V shed 5 bases and J 4 bases; nucleotides not matched to a gene: 6. The chain's CDR3 is CASSIQGAMNQPQHF. The CDR3 DNA follows: TGTGCCAGCAGTATACAGGGGGCGATGAATCAGCCCCAGCATTTT.

The rearrangement links TRBV9 to TRBJ1-2; TRBD1 might be the D (5 bases). The V end was cut by 4 bases, the J end by 5 bases, with 12 bases between. The CDR3 contains 13 residues. The V gene's germline CDR1 is SGDLS and CDR2 YYNGEE. This CDR3 is CASSMSQGYGYTF. As DNA, the CDR3 is TGTGCCAGCAGCATGTCTCAGGGTTATGGCTACACCTTC. Complete variable domain (other parts from reference TRBV9 and TRBJ1-2): DSGVTQTPKHLITATGQRVTLRCSPRSGDLSVYWYQQSLDQGLQFLIQYYNGEERAKGNILERFSAQQFPDLHSELNLSSLELGDSALYFCASSMSQGYGYTFGSGTRLTVV.

This chain connects TRBV27 to TRBJ2-7; 8 nucleotides agree with TRBD1. With 4 bases clipped from V and 5 bases from J, the junction kept 4 bases outside the gene matches. CDR1 MNHEY and CDR2 SMNVEV come from the germline V gene (reference sequence). This CDR3 has 13 residues. CDR3 DNA: TGTGCCAGCAGTTGGACAGGGTTACACGAGCAGTACTTC. Protein sequence: CASSWTGLHEQYF.

The V call is TRBV27, the J call TRBJ1-5, with 7 bases matching TRBD1. CDR3 length: 16 residues. The V and J ends lost 5 bases and 3 bases, in that order; junction bases with no gene match: 10. Germline assignment: CDR1 MNHEY and CDR2 SMNVEV (reference sequence). The CDR3 is CASSASTGETNQPQHF. The CDR3 bases are TGTGCCAGCAGTGCTAGTACAGGGGAAACCAATCAGCCCCAGCATTTT.

V gene TRBV5-6 combines with J gene TRBJ2-4; 11 bases align to TRBD2. This CDR3 comprises 16 residues. CDR1 and CDR2 (germline): SGHDT, YYEEEE. J lost 8 bases, V lost 3 bases, and 10 bases had no gene match. Here the CDR3 DNA reads TGTGCCAGCAGCTATAGCGGGAGGGCCGGGGGAGACATTCAGTACTTC. Its translation is CASSYSGRAGGDIQYF.

The chain recombines TRBV7-8 with TRBJ2-3; the D is unclear. The ends were cut back, 4 bases at V and 0 bases at J, with 11 bases in the middle. CDR3 length equals 15 residues. Per germline, CDR1 SGHVS and CDR2 FQNEAQ. CDR3 sequence (DNA): TGTGCCAGCAGCTCATTAGGCGGAAGCACAGATACGCAGTATTTT. Its protein is CASSSLGGSTDTQYF.

J is TRBJ2-7 and V is TRBV12-5; 10 positions match TRBD2. Germline loops: CDR1 LGHNT, CDR2 FRNRAP. J gave up 5 bases and V 1 base, and 5 bases lay outside the gene matches. The CDR3 length is 15 residues. CDR3 DNA sequence: TGTGCTAGTGGTTTGGAAGCGGGAGGGCCACACGAGCAGTACTTC. Protein: CASGLEAGGPHEQYF.

This clone was counted once. This chain connects TRBV10-2 to TRBJ2-7; D gene unclear. This CDR3 region has 11 residues. Trimming left V 7 bases short and J 3 bases short, with 7 bases between. The germline V gene has CDR1 WSHSY and CDR2 SAAADI. CDR3 DNA: TGCGCCAGCATTGGCGGCTACGAGCAGTACTTC. This gives the protein CASIGGYEQYF.

The V gene is TRBV29-1, the J gene TRBJ2-7, with D possibly matching TRBD2 (5 bases). There are 11 residues in the CDR3. Germline V CDR1 and CDR2: SQVTM, ANQGSEA. The CDR3 loop is CAGLISYEQYF. The CDR3 nucleotides are TGCGCAGGACTGATCTCCTACGAGCAGTACTTC.

The rearrangement uses TRBV19 and TRBJ2-5; possibly TRBD2 for D (6 bases). V dropped 8 bases and J dropped 7 bases, with 20 bases sitting between them. The CDR3 length is 14 residues. Germline CDR1 LNHDA, CDR2 SQIVND (reference sequence). The CDR3 here is CASSQWDFRGTQYF. CDR3 DNA: TGTGCCAGTTCTCAGTGGGACTTTCGGGGGACCCAGTACTTC.

V gene TRBV28 combines with J gene TRBJ1-5; 7 nucleotides line up with TRBD1. The germline CDR1 and CDR2 sequences are MDHEN and SYDVKM. This CDR3 comprises 14 residues. J was trimmed by 3 bases and V by 7 bases; bases with no gene match: 6. The chain's CDR3 is CASNTQGLNQPQHF. The CDR3 nucleotides read TGTGCCAGCAATACACAGGGGCTCAATCAGCCCCAGCATTTT.

The chain uses TRBV28 and TRBJ2-1, with 10 bases aligning to TRBD1. The trim removed 2 bases at V and 6 bases at J, leaving 10 bases unmatched. Germline lookup yields CDR1 MDHEN and CDR2 SYDVKM. This CDR3 contains 17 residues. CDR3 coding DNA: TGTGCCAGCAGTTTAGGCCCCAATAGACAGGGGGCCAATGAGCAGTTCTTC. Translation: CASSLGPNRQGANEQFF.

V usage is TRBV9 and J usage is TRBJ2-7, with 10 bases aligning to TRBD2. Germline V gives CDR1 SGDLS, CDR2 YYNGEE. After removal of 4 bases from V and 1 base from J, the junction contained 5 bases not matched to a gene. The CDR3 is 15 amino acids. CDR3 in DNA: TGTGCCAGCAGCCCTCTAGCGGGAGCGTCCTACGAGCAGTACTTC. Protein: CASSPLAGASYEQYF.

The chain recombines TRBV6-6 with TRBJ2-1, with TRBD2 identical over 11 bases. The CDR3 is 12 amino acids. Germline loops: CDR1 MNHNY, CDR2 SVGAGI (reference sequence). V dropped 5 bases and J dropped 15; count of bases not matched to a gene: 6. CDR3 nucleotide sequence: TGTGCCAGCAGTCCGACTAGCGGGAATCTGTTCTTC. This encodes CASSPTSGNLFF.

This rearrangement joins TRBV5-6 to TRBJ2-1; D perhaps matches TRBD1 (5 bases). The V gene lost 1 base and the J gene lost 8 bases, with 7 bases spanning the gap. This CDR3 region has 12 residues. CDR1 is SGHDT and CDR2 is YYEEEE in the germline V gene. This CDR3 is CASSLQGYEQFF. The DNA of the CDR3 is TGTGCCAGCAGCTTGCAGGGCTATGAGCAGTTCTTC.

J is TRBJ2-1 and V is TRBV2, with 7 positions matching TRBD2. The CDR3 consists of 14 residues. Germline V CDR1 and CDR2: SNHLY, FYNNEI. J gave up 6 bases and V 11 bases, and 13 bases lay outside the gene matches. CDR3 nucleotide sequence: TGTGCCGGGAAGACTAGCATCTTCTTCAATGAGCAGTTCTTC. Translation: CAGKTSIFFNEQFF. The whole variable domain, filled in from reference TRBV2 and TRBJ2-1, reads EPEVTQTPSHQVTQMGQEVILRCVPISNHLYFYWYRQILGQKVEFLVSFYNNEISEKSEIFDDQFSVERPDGSNFTLKIRSTKLEDSAMYFCAGKTSIFFNEQFFGPGTRLTVL.